This T cell receptor beta chain was captured by sequencing in a study of cytomegalovirus exposure and HLA in healthy donors (dated by TCRdb to 2016 to 2017). About the full investigation: In an earlier analysis of approximately 500 of the donors, about 270 Gb of sequence data and 100 million or so unique TCR beta sequences from roughly 190 million T cells were reported. An early release that covered about 600 HLA-typed donors contained around 330 gigabases of sequencing data and roughly 84 million unique TCR sequences. Among the roughly 370 genotyped donors, approximately 76% belonged to the genetic ancestry cluster associated with self-reported Caucasian donors. The aim of the study was to test whether cataloging public T cell receptors could identify signatures of past pathogen exposure. The study profiled the T cell repertoires of hundreds of subjects by immunosequencing and related them to cytomegalovirus serostatus. Along with the roughly 610-subject first cohort, a separate validation cohort of over a hundred different subjects was used. High-throughput TCR immunosequencing, statistical association of individual TCRs with disease status, and machine learning were combined to predict cytomegalovirus infection status. To study patterns of TCR occurrence, a later analysis re-analyzed previously published TCR beta repertoires from 600 to 750 donors and added high-resolution HLA genotyping. In the later analysis, no new phenotypic data were used to find candidate immune exposures; instead, reliance was placed on TCR beta sequences and their occurrence across donors. An earlier analysis of around 640 of the donors used high-throughput TCR beta sequencing to judge whether each TCR beta V gene segment behaved as functional or pseudogenic. Alongside the repertoire data, information on donor age, sex, ethnicity and CMV serostatus was compiled. A later genetic analysis took genome-wide SNP genotypes for about 55% of the 666 donors and used that subset as a discovery cohort. All discovery cohort repertoires had been generated on a single sequencing platform. Both class I and class II loci were covered by HLA typing, at four-digit resolution. Typing coverage varied by locus: roughly 620-630 donors for A, B, C, DRB1 and DQB1; roughly 510 for DQA1; more than 600 for DPA1; roughly 450 for DPB1. Roughly five DR-DQ haplotypes were handled as single units for association and clustering because linkage in the cohort was strong. Across 300 to 500 genotyped donors of the cohort, an average of about 240,000 unique TCR beta nucleotide sequences per donor were sequenced, and around 20% of those sequences were non-productive.

In total, 500 to 700 healthy bone marrow donors made up the cohort. All cohort members were sampled while nominally healthy, although unrecorded immune exposures were likely present. The donor tested CMV seronegative, placing the donor among the roughly 350 seronegative members of the cohort. Each donor provided a peripheral blood sample, and peripheral blood mononuclear cells were used for TCR beta sequencing. Genomic DNA extraction from the blood cell samples was performed with the Qiagen DNeasy Blood Extraction Kit. What the work shows at the level of the full study, not this receptor alone: Because HLA typing was unavailable for some donors at each locus, only the typed subset was used in association tests. An association between a missense DCLRE1C variant and V-gene and J-gene trimming of TCR beta chains was found in a later genetic analysis and replicated in an independent cohort. When HLA alleles, especially DR and DQ, strongly co-occurred, attributing TCR associations to individual alleles was difficult. A later analysis associated 16,951 TCR beta sequences with specific HLA alleles at a false discovery rate of 0.05. Some IMGT-functional V segments, including TRBV6-2 and TRBV6-3, could not be distinguished by the 87-base-pair reads and were therefore excluded. Cytomegalovirus status was reported to be diagnosed by the classifier with high specificity and sensitivity in both the original and validation cohorts. Presence/absence analyses assumed roughly uniform sequencing depth across donors, an assumption that may not hold. Most TCR sequences were seen in very few donors, while some public TCRs were found in many individuals. In a later analysis, TCR association rates were found to vary across HLA loci, with the most associated TCRs seen for DRB1 alleles and the fewest for HLA-C alleles. A further reported finding was that TCR beta sequences accurately predicted the HLA-A and HLA-B alleles for most subjects in the first cohort. Broadly in line with IMGT annotations, most TCR beta V segments showed up in productive rearrangements about 87% or about 30% of the time in an earlier analysis of approximately 600 of the donors. In this cohort, only TCR beta chains were sequenced, and detectable features were limited by the absence of alpha or paired-chain data. Compared with equally common non-associated chains, HLA-associated TCR beta chains in a later analysis were more clonally expanded and had lower generation probabilities. A total of roughly 160 TCR beta chains were listed by the study as associated with cytomegalovirus. Because counts were too low, about 18 rarely observed V segments, including chromosome 9 orphons, were excluded from the earlier analysis of 587 of the donors. Most CMV-associated TCR beta chains appeared to be HLA-restricted in a later analysis, and the HLA associations seemed to be driven largely by CMV exposure. It was suggested by the authors that the approach could potentially be generalized to other disease states and immunological phenotypes. Linkage disequilibrium might explain the correlated functional status among segregating V segments, but an unknown experimental factor could not be excluded. The sequencing pipeline was judged likely to have produced a cluster of highly shared sequence variants as a technical artifact. According to a later analysis, parvovirus B19, influenza, CMV and Epstein-Barr virus appeared linked to several top co-occurrence clusters. In vitro tests confirmed that a few of the cytomegalovirus-associated TCR beta chains recognize cytomegalovirus antigens. CMV serostatus was the only immune exposure information available for the cohort. In a later genetic analysis, fewer N-insertions in productive TCRs were reported among donors in an Asian-associated ancestry cluster than the roughly 640-donor mean.

The library was obtained by the immunoSEQ multiplex PCR assay. The multiplex PCR relied on a mix of 60 forward primers for TCR Vbeta segments and 13 reverse primers for TCR Jbeta segments. The CDR3 region of rearranged TCR beta genes was amplified from genomic DNA by a multiplex PCR assay. The Illumina HiSeq System was used to sequence the amplified TCR beta libraries as 87-base-pair reads. Per the authors' processing: A later analysis counted approximately 76 million unique TCR beta chains across the 500 to 850 repertoires, and 9.5 million to 11 million of these chains were shared by at least two donors. A nearest-neighbor algorithm error-corrected the raw reads and collapsed the reads into unique sequences, merging closely related sequences to remove PCR and sequencing errors. V, D and J gene segments were assigned by aligning CDR3 sequences to IMGT reference sequences. For a sequence to be retained, a match of at least six nucleotides to both a V gene segment and a J gene segment was required. Rearrangements were classified as productive when the CDR3 lacked stop codons and remained in frame with V and J, and all other rearrangements were classified as non-productive. Following IMGT convention, CDR3 was defined as the stretch from the second conserved V-encoded cysteine up to the conserved J-encoded phenylalanine. The earlier analysis of about 590 of the donors excluded sequences that lacked an unambiguous match to a single V gene segment. An earlier analysis of 500 to 600 of the donors classified V segments as functional when productive rearrangements were above 56.7% and as segregating when the standard deviation between donors was above 5%. A statistical classification framework was built to diagnose cytomegalovirus status from the catalog of TCR beta chain sequences. In a later analysis, TCR nucleotide sequences were compared against IMGT/GENE-DB human TR gene sequences so that V and J genes could be assigned. A later analysis assigned CDR3 sequences and most-parsimonious VDJ recombination scenarios with the TCRdist pipeline. In a later analysis, each TCR beta chain was defined by its CDR3 amino acid sequence together with its V-gene family, and reads without a unique V-gene family were excluded. In a later analysis, 500 to 700 highly shared, low-generation-probability nucleotide sequences were removed to address suspected cross-contamination and a sequencing artifact. In a later analysis, a clonal expansion index for each public chain was calculated from normalized within-repertoire ranks of inferred template counts. Generation probabilities in a later analysis came from a VDJ recombination model fitted to out-of-frame rearrangements, and those results were checked against IGoR. A later analysis scored TCR-TCR, TCR-HLA and TCR-CMV co-occurrence with hypergeometric tests, applying a repertoire-size bias correction to TCR pairs. To estimate false discovery rates, a later analysis permuted the HLA or CMV assignments 20 times. A later analysis grouped co-occurring TCRs with DBSCAN, adding TCRdist sequence similarity when clustering within HLA-allele-positive subsets. Repertoires with fewer than 30,000 or more than 120,000 public chains, plus five repertoires with anomalous nucleotide sharing, were excluded from co-occurrence clustering. TCRdb retrieved this table from immuneACCESS and kept in-frame rearrangements only. Not all clones are present; in checked studies, unresolved V genes account for under half, and no reason is known for the remainder. For V, J and clone size, that table is used; D and trimming come from the DNA. Across this sample there are 90,000 to 150,000 clones, with under 90% seen only once. About 2.4% of the sample goes to the ten largest clones.

The cysteine opens and the phenylalanine closes a CDR3 of 15 amino acids. Kept here is only the CDR3 DNA, which spans 45 bases and is read in frame from base 1. V was cut back by 3 bases and J by 5 bases, leaving a gap of 14 bases between them. For CDR1 and CDR2, the germline V gene (reference sequence) lists LNHDA and SQIVND. A remark on this clone: The specificity of this receptor is unknown. No base qualities exist here, and no much larger clone lies one base off it.

The chain joins TRBV19 to TRBJ2-1; 5 matching bases give a weak D call of TRBD1. The source is a woman in her thirties or forties in good health and CMV-seronegative. Sequencing input: PBMCs. The nucleotide sequence reads as follows: TGTGCCAGTAGTATCCTCCCCGCAGGGAACAATGAGCAGTTCTTC. Translated, it reads CASSILPAGNNEQFF.